This record looks at one T cell receptor (beta chain) sequence and its context. The data are from a study of blood T cell repertoires in COVID-19. About the research overall: In each case, the material was cDNA or gDNA derived from T cells, B-cell-depleted T cells, or PBMCs.

Germline V gives CDR1 GTSNPN, CDR2 SVGIG (reference sequence). This CDR3 contains 17 residues. The V end was cut by 1 base, the J end by 4 bases, with 22 bases between. Here immunoSEQ multiplex PCR was the method, and the copy in TCRdb shows in-frame clones only, minus some. In the table there are approximately 170,000 clones, about four fifths of which are singletons. The sample taken for sequencing was peripheral blood. This TCR was sampled from a man between 65 and 85 years old who had recovered from COVID-19. This chain connects TRBV30 to TRBJ1-2, with a possible D match to TRBD1 (5 bases). CDR3 loop: CAWSEYSGDLLGYGYTF. In DNA form, the CDR3 reads TGTGCCTGGAGTGAATACTCGGGGGACTTGCTAGGCTATGGCTACACCTTC.